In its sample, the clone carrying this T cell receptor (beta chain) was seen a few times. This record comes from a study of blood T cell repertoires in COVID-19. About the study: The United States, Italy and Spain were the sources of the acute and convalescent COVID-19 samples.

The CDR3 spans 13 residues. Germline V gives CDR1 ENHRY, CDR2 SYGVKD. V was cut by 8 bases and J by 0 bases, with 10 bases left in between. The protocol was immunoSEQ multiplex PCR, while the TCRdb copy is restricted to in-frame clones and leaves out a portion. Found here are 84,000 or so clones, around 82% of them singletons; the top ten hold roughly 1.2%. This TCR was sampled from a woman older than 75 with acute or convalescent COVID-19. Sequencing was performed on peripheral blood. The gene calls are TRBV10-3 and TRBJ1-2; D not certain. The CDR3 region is CAIRTDSNYGYTF. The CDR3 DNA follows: TGTGCCATCCGGACGGACTCTAACTATGGCTACACCTTC.